A selection of T cell receptor beta chains follows, all from one sample in a study of blood T cell repertoires in COVID-19. Assay: immunoSEQ multiplex PCR; the TCRdb copy retains only in-frame clones and omits some. The sample holds approximately 16,000 clones, more than 85% seen once. Sequencing used peripheral blood. Receptors were obtained from a man between 60 and 75 years old with acute or convalescent COVID-19. Both conserved end residues are part of each CDR3. The D gene is left open where the match is weak. Clone size is shown for a subset of rows, as once, few, many or a class of expanded clone.

clone_size: .
v_call: TRBV6-5
d_call: TRBD1
j_call: TRBJ2-5
cdr3_length: 14
cdr3_nt: TGTGCCAGCATTGGGACAGGGGGAGGAGAGACCCAGTACTTC
cdr3_aa: CASIGTGGGETQYF

clone_size: .
v_call: TRBV19
d_call: TRBD1
j_call: TRBJ2-2
cdr3_length: 14
cdr3_nt: TGTGCCAGTAATCAACAGGGGAGCACCGGGGAGCTGTTTTTT
cdr3_aa: CASNQQGSTGELFF

clone_size: .
v_call: TRBV7-3
d_call: .
j_call: TRBJ2-5
cdr3_length: 13
cdr3_nt: TGTGCCAGCAGCTTTGGGACTGGAGAGACCCAGTACTTC
cdr3_aa: CASSFGTGETQYF

clone_size: few
v_call: TRBV5-5
d_call: .
j_call: TRBJ2-7
cdr3_length: 15
cdr3_nt: TGTGCCAGCAGCTCCCTCATGTTGAGCTCCTACGAGCAGTACTTC
cdr3_aa: CASSSLMLSSYEQYF

clone_size: .
v_call: TRBV5-5
d_call: .
j_call: TRBJ1-2
cdr3_length: 15
cdr3_nt: TGTGCCAGCAGTTTTACTACCGGGACAAACTATGGCTACACCTTC
cdr3_aa: CASSFTTGTNYGYTF

clone_size: .
v_call: TRBV11-2
d_call: TRBD2
j_call: TRBJ2-5
cdr3_length: 14
cdr3_nt: TGTGCCAGCAGCTCAAGACTAGCTAGGGAGACCCAGTACTTC
cdr3_aa: CASSSRLARETQYF

clone_size: .
v_call: TRBV4-3
d_call: .
j_call: TRBJ1-1
cdr3_length: 15
cdr3_nt: TGCGCCAGCAGCCAAGATGGGAGGGTCTCGGGAGAAGCTTTCTTT
cdr3_aa: CASSQDGRVSGEAFF

clone_size: .
v_call: TRBV27
d_call: TRBD2
j_call: TRBJ2-7
cdr3_length: 14
cdr3_nt: TGTGCCAGCAGTTCGACTAGCGGACAGTACGAGCAGTACTTC
cdr3_aa: CASSSTSGQYEQYF

clone_size: .
v_call: TRBV6-1
d_call: TRBD1
j_call: TRBJ2-7
cdr3_length: 13
cdr3_nt: TGTGCCAGCAGTGAAGTCACAGGGGTCGAGCAGTACTTC
cdr3_aa: CASSEVTGVEQYF

clone_size: .
v_call: TRBV6-2/TRBV6-3
d_call: TRBD2
j_call: TRBJ2-5
cdr3_length: 17
cdr3_nt: TGTGCCAGCAGTTACCGGGGACTAGCGGGAGAGCAAGAGACCCAGTACTTC
cdr3_aa: CASSYRGLAGEQETQYF

clone_size: .
v_call: TRBV6-5
d_call: .
j_call: TRBJ2-7
cdr3_length: 13
cdr3_nt: TGTGCCAGCAGCGAGGGGCGGGACTACGAGCAGTACTTC
cdr3_aa: CASSEGRDYEQYF

clone_size: .
v_call: TRBV5-5
d_call: TRBD2
j_call: TRBJ2-1
cdr3_length: 13
cdr3_nt: TGTGCCAGCAGCTTGGGGCCTAGCGGGGAGCAGTTCTTC
cdr3_aa: CASSLGPSGEQFF

clone_size: .
v_call: TRBV7-9
d_call: TRBD1
j_call: TRBJ2-6
cdr3_length: 15
cdr3_nt: TGTGCCAGCAGCCCGACAGGGGCTGGGGCCAACGTCCTGACTTTC
cdr3_aa: CASSPTGAGANVLTF

clone_size: .
v_call: TRBV7-3
d_call: .
j_call: TRBJ2-1
cdr3_length: 15
cdr3_nt: TGTGCCAGTAGTAGGGCGGCTAGCGAGTACAATGAGCAGTTCTTC
cdr3_aa: CASSRAASEYNEQFF

clone_size: .
v_call: TRBV29-1
d_call: TRBD2
j_call: TRBJ2-1
cdr3_length: 11
cdr3_nt: TGCAGCGTTGGGACTAGCAATGAGCAGTTCTTC
cdr3_aa: CSVGTSNEQFF

clone_size: .
v_call: TRBV27
d_call: .
j_call: TRBJ2-7
cdr3_length: 13
cdr3_nt: TGTGCCAGCAGTTTACGTCCTCTTTACGAGCAGTACTTC
cdr3_aa: CASSLRPLYEQYF

clone_size: .
v_call: TRBV18
d_call: .
j_call: TRBJ2-3
cdr3_length: 14
cdr3_nt: TGTGCCAGCTCACCAGTAGGGGTAGGAGATACGCAGTATTTT
cdr3_aa: CASSPVGVGDTQYF

clone_size: .
v_call: TRBV19
d_call: .
j_call: TRBJ2-7
cdr3_length: 15
cdr3_nt: TGTGCCAGTAGTATTCGCCCGCAGACCACGGGCGAGCAGTACTTC
cdr3_aa: CASSIRPQTTGEQYF

clone_size: .
v_call: TRBV7-9
d_call: .
j_call: TRBJ1-5
cdr3_length: 12
cdr3_nt: TGTGCCAGCGCCCTAGAGTCGGGGCCCCAGCATTTT
cdr3_aa: CASALESGPQHF

clone_size: .
v_call: TRBV7-2
d_call: TRBD2
j_call: TRBJ2-1
cdr3_length: 14
cdr3_nt: TGTGCCAGCACCACTAGCATGGCTAGCGGTGAACAGTTCTTC
cdr3_aa: CASTTSMASGEQFF

clone_size: .
v_call: TRBV27
d_call: TRBD2
j_call: TRBJ2-3
cdr3_length: 17
cdr3_nt: TGTGCCAGCAGTTTACCGGGACTAGCGGGAGGAACAGATACGCAGTATTTT
cdr3_aa: CASSLPGLAGGTDTQYF

clone_size: .
v_call: TRBV3-1/TRBV3-2
d_call: TRBD1
j_call: TRBJ2-4
cdr3_length: 15
cdr3_nt: TGTGCCAGCAGCCAAGATCCGGGGACAGGAAACATTCAGTACTTC
cdr3_aa: CASSQDPGTGNIQYF

clone_size: .
v_call: TRBV19
d_call: TRBD1
j_call: TRBJ2-7
cdr3_length: 16
cdr3_nt: TGTGCCAGTAGCCGGACAGGGGGCCCCCAAACCTACGAGCAGTACTTC
cdr3_aa: CASSRTGGPQTYEQYF

clone_size: .
v_call: TRBV5-4
d_call: .
j_call: TRBJ2-4
cdr3_length: 17
cdr3_nt: TGTGCCAGCAGCCAACTACAGGGCCCCCTAGCCAAAAACATTCAGTACTTC
cdr3_aa: CASSQLQGPLAKNIQYF

clone_size: .
v_call: TRBV7-2
d_call: TRBD2
j_call: TRBJ2-3
cdr3_length: 16
cdr3_nt: TGTGCCAGCAGCTCTACACTAGCGGGAGGTACAGATACGCAGTATTTT
cdr3_aa: CASSSTLAGGTDTQYF

clone_size: .
v_call: TRBV3-1/TRBV3-2
d_call: TRBD2
j_call: TRBJ2-3
cdr3_length: 15
cdr3_nt: TGTGCCAGCAGCCTAATGACTAGCGGGGGAGGTACGCAGTATTTT
cdr3_aa: CASSLMTSGGGTQYF

clone_size: .
v_call: TRBV5-8
d_call: .
j_call: TRBJ1-1
cdr3_length: 15
cdr3_nt: TGTGCCAGCAGCTTGGGTGGATACCGGGGCACTGAAGCTTTCTTT
cdr3_aa: CASSLGGYRGTEAFF

clone_size: once
v_call: TRBV9
d_call: TRBD2
j_call: TRBJ2-1
cdr3_length: 17
cdr3_nt: TGTGCCAGCAGCTTCCAACCCCTGGCGGGGGGTTACAATGAGCAGTTCTTC
cdr3_aa: CASSFQPLAGGYNEQFF

clone_size: once
v_call: TRBV28
d_call: TRBD1
j_call: TRBJ2-6
cdr3_length: 17
cdr3_nt: TGTGCCAGCAGACCCCTGACAGGGGTTTCTGGGGCCAACGTCCTGACTTTC
cdr3_aa: CASRPLTGVSGANVLTF

clone_size: .
v_call: TRBV11-2
d_call: .
j_call: TRBJ2-7
cdr3_length: 15
cdr3_nt: TGTGCCAGCAGTCTATTTCTGGGGGCTGTCGGCGAGCAGTACTTC
cdr3_aa: CASSLFLGAVGEQYF

clone_size: .
v_call: TRBV19
d_call: .
j_call: TRBJ2-3
cdr3_length: 14
cdr3_nt: TGTGCCAGTAGTAGCGCAGGGGACACAGATACGCAGTATTTT
cdr3_aa: CASSSAGDTDTQYF

clone_size: .
v_call: TRBV6-5
d_call: TRBD2
j_call: TRBJ2-3
cdr3_length: 15
cdr3_nt: TGTGCCAGCAGTTACTCTAGCGGGGGAGGGAATACGCAGTATTTT
cdr3_aa: CASSYSSGGGNTQYF

clone_size: .
v_call: TRBV5-5
d_call: .
j_call: TRBJ1-1
cdr3_length: 13
cdr3_nt: TGTGCCAGCATAGAGAGGGTGAACACTGAAGCTTTCTTT
cdr3_aa: CASIERVNTEAFF

clone_size: .
v_call: TRBV19
d_call: .
j_call: TRBJ1-1
cdr3_length: 17
cdr3_nt: TGTGCCAGTAGTGATTCAGGGAGGGGACGGGGAAACACTGAAGCTTTCTTT
cdr3_aa: CASSDSGRGRGNTEAFF

clone_size: once
v_call: TRBV2
d_call: TRBD1
j_call: TRBJ2-5
cdr3_length: 14
cdr3_nt: TGTGCCACCCGATCGGGGACAGGGGAAGAGACCCAGTACTTC
cdr3_aa: CATRSGTGEETQYF

clone_size: .
v_call: TRBV6-5
d_call: TRBD2
j_call: TRBJ2-1
cdr3_length: 14
cdr3_nt: TGTGCCAGCAGTTACTCACGGACTAGCGATGAGCAGTTCTTC
cdr3_aa: CASSYSRTSDEQFF

clone_size: .
v_call: TRBV27
d_call: TRBD1
j_call: TRBJ1-1
cdr3_length: 15
cdr3_nt: TGTGCCAGCAGTTTAAGGACAGGGGGGAACACTGAAGCTTTCTTT
cdr3_aa: CASSLRTGGNTEAFF

clone_size: .
v_call: TRBV6-5
d_call: .
j_call: TRBJ2-7
cdr3_length: 15
cdr3_nt: TGTGCCAGCAGTCTACAGGGTGAGGGGTACGGCGAGCAGTACTTC
cdr3_aa: CASSLQGEGYGEQYF

clone_size: .
v_call: TRBV5-1
d_call: TRBD1
j_call: TRBJ2-7
cdr3_length: 15
cdr3_nt: TGCGCCAGCAGCTCAGACAGGGGCATATACTACGAGCAGTACTTC
cdr3_aa: CASSSDRGIYYEQYF

clone_size: .
v_call: TRBV5-6
d_call: TRBD2
j_call: TRBJ2-1
cdr3_length: 16
cdr3_nt: TGTGCCAGCAGCATACTAGCGGGTTTGGTCTACAATGAGCAGTTCTTC
cdr3_aa: CASSILAGLVYNEQFF

clone_size: .
v_call: TRBV19
d_call: .
j_call: TRBJ1-5
cdr3_length: 16
cdr3_nt: TGTGCCAGTAGTATAGCTGGAGGGATGAGCAATCAGCCCCAGCATTTT
cdr3_aa: CASSIAGGMSNQPQHF

clone_size: .
v_call: TRBV24-1
d_call: .
j_call: TRBJ2-3
cdr3_length: 15
cdr3_nt: TGTGCCACCAGTGATCCCAGGACTGTCACAGATACGCAGTATTTT
cdr3_aa: CATSDPRTVTDTQYF

clone_size: .
v_call: TRBV30
d_call: TRBD2
j_call: TRBJ2-2
cdr3_length: 13
cdr3_nt: TGTGCCTTTAGCGGGGGGGCCCCCGGGGAGCTGTTTTTT
cdr3_aa: CAFSGGAPGELFF

clone_size: once
v_call: TRBV7-9
d_call: TRBD1
j_call: TRBJ2-7
cdr3_length: 14
cdr3_nt: TGTGCCAGCAGCTTTCACAGGGGCTCCTACGAGCAGTACTTC
cdr3_aa: CASSFHRGSYEQYF

clone_size: .
v_call: TRBV9
d_call: .
j_call: TRBJ1-6
cdr3_length: 15
cdr3_nt: TGTGCCAGCAGCGCGGTACCTGACTCTGGTTCACCCCTCCACTTT
cdr3_aa: CASSAVPDSGSPLHF

clone_size: .
v_call: TRBV10-3
d_call: .
j_call: TRBJ2-3
cdr3_length: 17
cdr3_nt: TGTGCCATCAGGGGGGAGGGGCAGGGGCCACCCACAGATACGCAGTATTTT
cdr3_aa: CAIRGEGQGPPTDTQYF

clone_size: .
v_call: TRBV6-5
d_call: .
j_call: TRBJ1-6
cdr3_length: 14
cdr3_nt: TGTGCCAGCAGTTATCTCCAGGCCAATTCACCCCTCCACTTT
cdr3_aa: CASSYLQANSPLHF

clone_size: .
v_call: TRBV4-3
d_call: .
j_call: TRBJ1-2
cdr3_length: 17
cdr3_nt: TGCGCCAGCAGCCAAGAATGGAGGGAGGCGACCTTTTATGGCTACACCTTC
cdr3_aa: CASSQEWREATFYGYTF

clone_size: .
v_call: TRBV27
d_call: TRBD1
j_call: TRBJ1-3
cdr3_length: 17
cdr3_nt: TGTGCCAGCAGTCCACGGACAGGGCAGAGCTCTGGAAACACCATATATTTT
cdr3_aa: CASSPRTGQSSGNTIYF

clone_size: .
v_call: TRBV4-2
d_call: TRBD1
j_call: TRBJ1-6
cdr3_length: 14
cdr3_nt: TGTGCCAGCAGCCAAAAAGACAGGGATTCACCCCTCCACTTT
cdr3_aa: CASSQKDRDSPLHF